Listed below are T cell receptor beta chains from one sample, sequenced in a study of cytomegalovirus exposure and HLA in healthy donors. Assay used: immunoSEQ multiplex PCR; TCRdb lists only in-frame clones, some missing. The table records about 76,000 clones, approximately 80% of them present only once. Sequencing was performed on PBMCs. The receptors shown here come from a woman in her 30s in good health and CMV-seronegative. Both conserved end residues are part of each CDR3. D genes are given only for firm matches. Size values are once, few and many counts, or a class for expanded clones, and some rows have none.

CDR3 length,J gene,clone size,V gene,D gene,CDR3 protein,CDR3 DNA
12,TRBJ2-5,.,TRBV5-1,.,CASSGPSRSQYF,TGTGCCAGCAGCGGCCCTAGCCGCTCCCAGTACTTC
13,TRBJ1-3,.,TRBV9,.,CASSVGQGSTIYF,TGTGCCAGCAGCGTAGGGCAGGGGAGCACCATATATTTT
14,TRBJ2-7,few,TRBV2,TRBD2,CASRERAGDNEQYF,TGTGCCAGCAGAGAAAGAGCGGGAGATAACGAGCAGTACTTC
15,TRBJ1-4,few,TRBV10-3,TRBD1,CAISNPGTGDEKLFF,TGTGCCATCAGTAATCCCGGGACAGGGGATGAAAAACTGTTTTTT
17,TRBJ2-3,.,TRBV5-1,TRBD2,CASSLGGLAERTDTQYF,TGCGCCAGCAGCTTGGGGGGACTAGCGGAGCGCACAGATACGCAGTATTTT
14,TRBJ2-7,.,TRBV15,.,CATSRDMTGYEQYF,TGTGCCACCAGCAGAGACATGACAGGATACGAGCAGTACTTC
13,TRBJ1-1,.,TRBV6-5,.,CASSSTVNTEAFF,TGTGCCAGCAGCTCAACAGTGAACACTGAAGCTTTCTTT
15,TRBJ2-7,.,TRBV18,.,CASSPVVRTSYEQYF,TGTGCCAGCTCACCTGTTGTTAGAACTTCCTACGAGCAGTACTTC
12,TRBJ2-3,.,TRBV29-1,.,CSVEAFTDTQYF,TGCAGCGTTGAGGCCTTCACAGATACGCAGTATTTT
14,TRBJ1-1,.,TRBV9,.,CASSVDRVGTEAFF,TGTGCCAGCAGCGTAGACAGGGTAGGAACTGAAGCTTTCTTT
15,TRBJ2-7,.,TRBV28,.,CASSSGQGSSYEQYF,TGTGCCAGCAGTTCAGGTCAAGGCAGCTCCTACGAGCAGTACTTC
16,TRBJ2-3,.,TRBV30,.,CAWSVLARAGTDTQYF,TGTGCCTGGAGTGTACTGGCCAGGGCTGGGACAGATACGCAGTATTTT
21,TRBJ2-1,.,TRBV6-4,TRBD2,CASSDPRGTSGREGSYNEQFF,TGTGCCAGCAGTGACCCGAGGGGGACTAGCGGGAGAGAGGGCTCCTACAATGAGCAGTTCTTC
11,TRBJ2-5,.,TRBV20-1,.,CSEAPRGNQYF,TGCAGTGAAGCCCCCCGAGGGAACCAGTACTTC
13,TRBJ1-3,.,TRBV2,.,CASSPQVGNTIYF,TGTGCCAGCAGTCCACAGGTGGGAAACACCATATATTTT
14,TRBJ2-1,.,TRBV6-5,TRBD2,CASRKGLASNEQFF,TGTGCCAGCAGAAAGGGACTAGCGTCAAATGAGCAGTTCTTC
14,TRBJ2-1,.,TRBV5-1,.,CASSSRDLMNEQFF,TGCGCCAGCAGCTCCCGGGACTTAATGAATGAGCAGTTCTTC
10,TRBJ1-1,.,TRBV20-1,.,CSASDKEAFF,TGCAGTGCTAGCGACAAAGAAGCTTTCTTT
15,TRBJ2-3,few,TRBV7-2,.,CASSLAPGEGDTQYF,TGTGCCAGCAGCTTAGCACCCGGGGAAGGGGATACGCAGTATTTT
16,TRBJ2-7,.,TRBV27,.,CASSFQTVSSPREQYF,TGTGCCAGCAGTTTCCAAACAGTGAGCTCACCTCGCGAGCAGTACTTC
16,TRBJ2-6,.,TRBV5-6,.,CASSLGSGSGANVLTF,TGTGCCAGCAGCTTGGGGAGCGGGTCTGGGGCCAACGTCCTGACTTTC
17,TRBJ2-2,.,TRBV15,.,CATSRLVGAGNTGELFF,TGTGCCACCAGCAGATTAGTGGGGGCAGGGAACACCGGGGAGCTGTTTTTT
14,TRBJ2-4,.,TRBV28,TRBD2,CASSSGLLKNIQYF,TGTGCCAGCAGTTCGGGACTACTTAAAAACATTCAGTACTTC
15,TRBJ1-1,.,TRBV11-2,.,CASSSLRGGVTEAFF,TGTGCCAGCAGCTCCCTCCGGGGGGGTGTCACTGAAGCTTTCTTT
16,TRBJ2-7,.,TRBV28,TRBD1,CASSRTPWTGLNEQYF,TGTGCCAGCAGCCGAACACCCTGGACAGGGTTGAACGAGCAGTACTTC
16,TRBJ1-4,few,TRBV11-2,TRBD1,CASSLDRTGANEKLFF,TGTGCCAGCAGCTTAGATAGGACAGGGGCGAATGAAAAACTGTTTTTT
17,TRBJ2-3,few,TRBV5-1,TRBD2,CASSSARTSGTTDTQYF,TGCGCCAGCAGCTCAGCCCGGACTAGCGGGACCACAGATACGCAGTATTTT
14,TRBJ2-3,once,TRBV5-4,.,CASRPGGATDTQYF,TGTGCCAGCAGGCCTGGGGGGGCCACAGATACGCAGTATTTT
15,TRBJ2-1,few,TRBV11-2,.,CASSLTRPNSREQFF,TGTGCCAGCAGCTTAACCAGGCCGAACTCGCGTGAGCAGTTCTTC
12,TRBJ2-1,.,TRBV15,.,CATSARGNEQFF,TGTGCCACCAGCGCCCGGGGGAATGAGCAGTTCTTC
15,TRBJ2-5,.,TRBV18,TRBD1,CASSPPGQRQETQYF,TGTGCCAGCTCACCCCCGGGACAGCGCCAAGAGACCCAGTACTTC
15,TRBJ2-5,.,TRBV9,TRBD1,CASSAWGTGGETQYF,TGTGCCAGCAGCGCATGGGGGACAGGGGGAGAGACCCAGTACTTC
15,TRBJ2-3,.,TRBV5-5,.,CASSLDFRSTDTQYF,TGTGCCAGCAGCTTGGATTTTCGGAGCACAGATACGCAGTATTTT
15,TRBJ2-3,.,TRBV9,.,CASSGPPTGADTQYF,TGTGCCAGCAGCGGACCTCCGACAGGCGCAGATACGCAGTATTTT
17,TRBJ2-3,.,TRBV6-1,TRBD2,CASSEWGSGSSQDTQYF,TGTGCCAGCAGTGAATGGGGTAGCGGGAGCAGTCAAGATACGCAGTATTTT
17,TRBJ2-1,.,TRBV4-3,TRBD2,CASSQETSGRGNSEQFF,TGCGCCAGCAGCCAAGAAACTAGCGGGAGGGGCAACAGTGAGCAGTTCTTC
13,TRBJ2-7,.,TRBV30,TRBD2,CAWTRGGVREQYF,TGTGCCTGGACCCGGGGGGGGGTTCGGGAGCAGTACTTC
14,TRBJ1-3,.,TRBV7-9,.,CASSPRDAGNTIYF,TGTGCCAGCAGCCCCAGGGATGCAGGAAACACCATATATTTT
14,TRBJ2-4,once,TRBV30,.,CAWSVTGVGNIQYF,TGTGCCTGGAGTGTAACGGGGGTTGGAAACATTCAGTACTTC
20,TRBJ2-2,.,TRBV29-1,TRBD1,CSVEDPRDRWVRGDTGELFF,TGCAGCGTTGAAGATCCAAGGGACAGGTGGGTTCGGGGAGACACCGGGGAGCTGTTTTTT
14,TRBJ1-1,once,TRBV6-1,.,CASSGKVGANEAFF,TGTGCCAGCAGCGGAAAGGTGGGGGCAAACGAAGCTTTCTTT
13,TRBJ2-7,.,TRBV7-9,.,CASSSQGPYEQYF,TGTGCCAGCAGCTCCCAGGGGCCCTACGAGCAGTACTTC
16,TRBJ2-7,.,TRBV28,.,CASSSDRPPTIYEQYF,TGTGCCAGCAGTTCAGACAGGCCCCCGACGATCTACGAGCAGTACTTC
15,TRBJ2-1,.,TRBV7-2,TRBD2,CASSLTSGPYNEQFF,TGTGCCAGCAGCTTGACTAGCGGACCCTACAATGAGCAGTTCTTC
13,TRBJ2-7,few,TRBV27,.,CASSRTVTYEQYF,TGTGCCAGCAGCCGGACAGTAACCTACGAGCAGTACTTC
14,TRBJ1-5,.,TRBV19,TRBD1,CASRTGQSNQPQHF,TGTGCCAGTAGGACGGGACAGAGCAATCAGCCCCAGCATTTT
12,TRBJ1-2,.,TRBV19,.,CASSIPRGSYTF,TGTGCCAGTAGTATCCCCCGGGGGAGCTACACCTTC
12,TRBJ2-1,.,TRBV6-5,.,CASSPSYNEQFF,TGTGCCAGCAGTCCTTCCTACAATGAGCAGTTCTTC
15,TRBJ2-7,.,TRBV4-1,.,CASSFRTGTSYEQYF,TGCGCCAGCAGCTTCAGAACCGGGACAAGCTACGAGCAGTACTTC